This TCR beta chain was retrieved from a study of T cells in Graves' hyperthyroidism and ophthalmopathy. Study observations and caveats: Also found in blood were most expanded thyroid clonotypes above 0.001.

On this clonotype itself: What it binds is unknown.

TCR beta CDR3 region amplification was performed from RNA transcripts. Initially, a first-round RT-PCR of the TCR CDR3 employed the HTBI primer set. TCRdb used MiXCR to reprocess the multiplex PCR reads, holding one entry per CDR3 protein. This table has hundreds of thousands of distinct CDR3 sequences, approximately 40% appearing once. CDR1 and CDR2 (germline): SGHTA, FQGTGA. The CDR3 consists of 15 residues. V was cut by 5 bases and J by 6 bases, with 16 bases left in between. The study defined stable Graves' hyperthyroidism as no ophthalmopathy progression within 18 months. V gene TRBV7-3 combines with J gene TRBJ2-2; tentative D call: TRBD1 (5 bases). Sequencing input: blood. This receptor was obtained from a woman between 40 and 50 years old with Graves' hyperthyroidism. Here the CDR3 DNA reads TGTGCCAGCAGCCAGGGCCAGGGCTTGGCCGGGGAGCTGTTTTTT. Amino acid sequence: CASSQGQGLAGELFF.